The entry below describes one T cell receptor (beta chain). Its target antigen remains unknown. No much larger clone exists at a distance of one base, and base qualities are not known. Sequences SGDLS (CDR1) and YYNGEE (CDR2) are obtained from the germline V gene. The CDR3, cysteine through phenylalanine, is 16 amino acids long. Only the CDR3 part of the read is kept: 48 bases, read in frame from the first base. The germline ends are 14 bases apart after V is trimmed by 3 bases and J by 0 bases. The source of the sample is a study of cytomegalovirus exposure and HLA in healthy donors (dated by TCRdb to about 2017). In the study overall: According to an earlier analysis of around 600 of the donors, about 170 million T cells yielded 120 million or so unique TCR beta sequences and roughly 280 Gb of sequence data. Around 330 gigabases of sequencing data and roughly 80 million unique TCR sequences made up an early release that covered 640 HLA-typed donors. The genetic ancestry cluster associated with self-reported Caucasian donors included about 84% of the 398 genotyped donors. The study aimed to test whether cataloging public T cell receptors could reveal signatures of past pathogen exposure. The T cell repertoires of 550 to 850 subjects were profiled by immunosequencing and related to cytomegalovirus serostatus. Along with the roughly 610-subject first cohort, a separate validation cohort of around 120 different subjects was used. To predict cytomegalovirus infection status, the study combined high-throughput TCR immunosequencing, statistical association of individual TCRs with disease status, and machine learning. To study patterns of TCR occurrence, a later analysis re-analyzed previously published TCR beta repertoires from 550 to 800 donors and added high-resolution HLA genotyping. In the later analysis, no new phenotypic data were used to find candidate immune exposures; instead, reliance was placed on TCR beta sequences and their occurrence across donors. An earlier analysis of some 500 of the donors applied high-throughput TCR beta sequencing to assess whether each TCR beta V gene segment acted as functional or pseudogenic. Alongside the repertoire data, information on donor age, sex, ethnicity and CMV serostatus was compiled. In a later genetic analysis, genome-wide SNP genotypes for 398 of the 666 donors were used, and that subset was treated as a discovery cohort. Every repertoire in the discovery cohort had been generated on one and the same sequencing platform. Both class I and class II loci were covered by HLA typing, at four-digit resolution. Typing coverage varied by locus: roughly 620-630 donors for A, B, C, DRB1 and DQB1; approximately 500 for DQA1; about 570 for DPA1; 450 to 480 for DPB1. A few DR-DQ haplotypes were handled as single units for association and clustering because linkage in the cohort was strong. Across 398 genotyped donors of the cohort, an average of approximately 240,000 unique TCR beta nucleotide sequences per donor were sequenced, and around 19% of those sequences were non-productive.

Here is what the overall study found, with its caveats: A later genetic analysis reported fewer N-insertions in productive TCRs among donors in an Asian-associated ancestry cluster than the 666-donor mean. The study gave a list of roughly 150 TCR beta chains associated with cytomegalovirus. In an earlier analysis of about 540 of the donors, most TCR beta V segments were observed in productive rearrangements about 87% or about 30% of the time, broadly matching IMGT annotations. In this cohort, only TCR beta chains were sequenced, and detectable features were limited by the absence of alpha or paired-chain data. It was suggested by the authors that the approach could potentially be generalized to other disease states and immunological phenotypes. A further reported finding was that TCR beta sequences accurately predicted the HLA-A and HLA-B alleles for most subjects in the first cohort. Most TCR sequences were seen in very few donors, while some public TCRs were found in many individuals. In a later analysis, HLA-associated TCR beta chains were found to be more clonally expanded and to have lower generation probabilities than equally common non-associated chains. Assigning TCR associations to individual alleles was difficult when HLA alleles, especially DR and DQ, strongly co-occurred. A later analysis found that most CMV-associated TCR beta chains appeared HLA-restricted, with HLA associations seemingly driven largely by CMV exposure. Approximately 18 rarely observed V segments, including chromosome 9 orphons, were excluded from the earlier analysis of 550 to 700 of the donors because counts were too low. Roughly uniform sequencing depth across donors was assumed in presence/absence analyses, although this assumption may not hold. Correlated functional status among segregating V segments might reflect linkage disequilibrium, but an unknown experimental factor could not be ruled out. A cluster of highly shared sequence variants was judged likely to be a technical artifact of the sequencing pipeline. In vitro tests confirmed that a few of the cytomegalovirus-associated TCR beta chains recognize cytomegalovirus antigens. In a later analysis, the rate of TCR association differed among HLA loci, with DRB1 alleles having the most associated TCRs and HLA-C alleles having the fewest. Immune exposure information for the cohort was limited to CMV serostatus. At a false discovery rate of 0.05, a later analysis linked around 15,000 TCR beta sequences to specific HLA alleles. V-gene and J-gene trimming of TCR beta chains was associated with a missense DCLRE1C variant in a later genetic analysis, and the association was replicated in an independent cohort. In a later analysis, several top co-occurrence clusters were reported to appear linked to parvovirus B19, influenza, CMV and Epstein-Barr virus. The 87-base-pair reads could not distinguish some IMGT-functional V segments, including TRBV6-2 and TRBV6-3, so those segments were excluded. The classifier was reported to diagnose cytomegalovirus status with high specificity and sensitivity in both the original cohort and the validation cohort. HLA typing was unavailable for some donors at each locus, so association tests used only the typed subset.

In total, 630 or so healthy bone marrow donors made up the cohort. At the time of sampling, all cohort members were nominally healthy, though unrecorded immune exposures were likely present. The donor was CMV seropositive and belonged to the group of 250 to 300 seropositive cohort members. Every donor gave a peripheral blood sample, and the peripheral blood mononuclear cells from that sample were used for TCR beta sequencing. The Qiagen DNeasy Blood Extraction Kit was used to extract genomic DNA from the blood cell samples. Library creation used the immunoSEQ multiplex PCR assay. A mixture of 60 forward primers for TCR Vbeta segments and 13 reverse primers for TCR Jbeta segments was used in the multiplex PCR. Amplification of the CDR3 region of rearranged TCR beta genes was performed with a multiplex PCR assay on genomic DNA. On the Illumina HiSeq System, the amplified TCR beta libraries were sequenced as 87-base-pair reads. Per the source publication's procedure: A later analysis counted tens of millions of unique TCR beta chains across the 650 to 800 repertoires, and 9 million to 14 million of these chains were shared by at least two donors. Raw reads were error-corrected and collapsed into unique sequences with a nearest-neighbor algorithm that merged closely related sequences to remove PCR and sequencing errors. CDR3 sequences were aligned to IMGT reference sequences to assign V, D and J gene segments. For a sequence to be retained, a match of at least six nucleotides to both a V gene segment and a J gene segment was required. A rearrangement counted as productive if the CDR3 had no stop codons and remained in frame with V and J, and every other rearrangement counted as non-productive. CDR3 was defined by IMGT convention, running from the second conserved V-encoded cysteine to the conserved J-encoded phenylalanine. The earlier analysis of about 530 of the donors excluded any sequence lacking an unambiguous match to a single V gene segment. In an earlier analysis of a few hundred of the donors, V segments were called functional above 56.7% productive rearrangements and were called segregating when the between-donor standard deviation exceeded 5%. A statistical classification framework was built for diagnosing cytomegalovirus status from the catalog of TCR beta chain sequences. V and J gene assignment, in a later analysis, came from comparing TCR nucleotide sequences with IMGT/GENE-DB human TR gene sequences. A later analysis assigned CDR3 sequences and most-parsimonious VDJ recombination scenarios with the TCRdist pipeline. In a later analysis, each TCR beta chain was defined by its CDR3 amino acid sequence together with its V-gene family, and reads without a unique V-gene family were excluded. A later analysis removed 500 to 650 highly shared, low-generation-probability nucleotide sequences to deal with suspected cross-contamination and a sequencing artifact. In a later analysis, a clonal expansion index was calculated for each public chain from normalized within-repertoire ranks of inferred template counts. A later analysis computed generation probabilities with a VDJ recombination model fitted to out-of-frame rearrangements, and checked the results against IGoR. In a later analysis, TCR-TCR, TCR-HLA and TCR-CMV co-occurrence was scored with hypergeometric tests, and a repertoire-size bias correction was applied to TCR pairs. To estimate false discovery rates, a later analysis permuted the HLA or CMV assignments 20 times. A later analysis grouped co-occurring TCRs with DBSCAN, adding TCRdist sequence similarity when clustering within HLA-allele-positive subsets. Co-occurrence clustering excluded repertoires with fewer than 30,000 or more than 120,000 public chains, plus five with anomalous nucleotide sharing. Imported from immuneACCESS, the table was reduced by TCRdb to in-frame sequences with V and J called. These copies leave out some clones; in studies compared against another copy, an unresolved V gene accounts for under half, and the cause of the remainder is not known. V, J and clone size derive from that table, while D and trimming were established from the DNA sequence. The sample data list approximately 89,000 clones, and around four fifths of these were observed just once. The ten largest account for around 10% of the sample.

This TCR was sampled from a man aged 25 to 45 in good health and CMV-seropositive. The V and J segments used are TRBV9 and TRBJ2-3; the D gene is perhaps TRBD2, from 7 matching bases. The sample consisted of PBMCs. The CDR3 amino acid sequence is: CASSARGGVSTDTQYF. The DNA sequence reads TGTGCCAGCAGCGCCAGGGGAGGGGTAAGCACAGATACGCAGTATTTT.